This T cell receptor beta chain was identified during a study of T-cell reconstitution after alpha-beta-depleted transplantation in children. This sample's TCRbeta library carried unique molecular identifier barcodes. TCRdb re-called the PCR reads with MiXCR, one entry per CDR3 protein. The table lists some 500,000 distinct CDR3 sequences, approximately 20% of them singletons. The length of the CDR3 is 14 residues. The V gene's germline CDR1 is SGHTA and CDR2 FQGNSA. The V and J ends lost 3 bases and 0 bases respectively, with 6 bases between them. This receptor was identified in a human donor who donated a stem cell graft to a child with acute lymphoblastic leukemia. Specimen: PBMCs from the stem cell graft donor, collected from the stem cell graft. V is TRBV7-2 and J is TRBJ1-5; D unclear. CDR3 loop: CASSFVGSNQPQHF. The CDR3 DNA reads as TGTGCCAGCAGCTTTGTAGGTAGCAATCAGCCCCAGCATTTT. Complete variable domain (other parts from reference TRBV7-2 and TRBJ1-5): GAGVSQSPSNKVTEKGKDVELRCDPISGHTALYWYRQSLGQGLEFLIYFQGNSAPDKSGLPSDRFSAERTGGSVSTLTIQRTQQEDSAVYLCASSFVGSNQPQHFGDGTRLSIL.